In this sample, the clone carrying this T cell receptor (beta chain) turned up a few times. The CDR3 runs 15 residues. The V segment lost 0 bases and the J segment 6 bases; nucleotides outside the gene matches: 6. The germline gives CDR1 SGHRS, CDR2 YFSETQ. The sample comes from a study of blood T cell repertoires in COVID-19. At the level of the study: Samples of COVID-19 (acute and convalescent) were obtained from the United States, Italy and Spain. Nucleic acid was either cDNA or gDNA, and it came from T cells, B-cell-depleted T cells, or PBMCs.

Per the original data handling: Estimates of nucleated cell counts were drawn from the amplification of reference gene primers. Only in-frame clones appear in the TCRdb table, and some are missing; sequencing was by immunoSEQ multiplex PCR. That table gives V, J and clone size, and the DNA gave D and trimming. The sample records about 88,000 clones, roughly 87% being singletons. Sequencing input: peripheral blood. The chain recombines TRBV5-1 with TRBJ2-1; 7 bases align to TRBD1. This TCR was recovered from a male donor with acute or convalescent COVID-19. The CDR3 protein is CASSLGQGVGNEQFF. The CDR3 DNA reads as TGCGCCAGCAGCTTGGGACAGGGCGTCGGCAATGAGCAGTTCTTC.